This T cell receptor beta chain derives from a study of a mutant IDH1 vaccine in newly diagnosed glioma. The germline V and J ends were trimmed by 3 bases and 5 bases, with 10 bases remaining between them. Germline V gene lookup returns CDR1 KGHSH and CDR2 LQKENI. The CDR3 extends over 13 amino acids. The repertoire was sequenced with immunoSEQ multiplex PCR; TCRdb's copy has only in-frame clones and lacks some. The sample lists about 88,000 clones, around 80% occurring once. As for time point: baseline, week 1 (first vaccination visit). This sample's treatment: pre-vaccination baseline after standard-of-care therapy.

This TCR came from a middle-aged man with glioma. Some clones in this sample may be carry-over from other donors' samples. The rearrangement links TRBV18 to TRBJ2-5; tentatively, D is TRBD1 (6 bases). Sample: PBMCs, taken from a glioma patient treated with radiotherapy, temozolomide or both. CDR3 nucleotides: TGTGCCAGCTCACCGTCAGGGGTGGAGACCCAGTACTTC. It encodes CASSPSGVETQYF.